This T cell receptor (beta chain) appears in the sequencing data of a study of OX40 agonist ivuxolimab in advanced cancers. For the study at large: Among those enrolled, mean age was around 60 years (range about 20 to 79) and approximately 83% were male. Three dose-escalation patients had partial responses: one with hepatocellular carcinoma and two with cutaneous melanoma. General study results and limits: The CD4+ and CD8+ T cells in the blood had expanded clonally by week 6 at 0.1 to 3.0 mg/kg.

Here immunoSEQ multiplex PCR was the method, and the copy in TCRdb shows in-frame clones only, minus some. Here the sample spans around 46,000 clones, roughly 82% being singletons. Germline assignment: CDR1 LNHDA and CDR2 SQIVND (reference sequence). The V gene end was trimmed by 0 bases and the J gene end by 4 bases; junction bases not matched to a gene: 9. The CDR3 loop spans 17 amino acids. To note about this clone: Its antigen is unknown.

The receptor comes from an adult with an advanced solid tumor such as melanoma, head and neck, liver or kidney cancer. The starting material was CD4+ or CD8+ T cells sorted from blood, obtained in a trial of the OX40 agonist ivuxolimab. V usage is TRBV19 and J usage is TRBJ2-1; 7 bases fit TRBD2. DNA of the CDR3: TGTGCCAGTAGTATAGAGACGCTAGCGGACCCTTACAATGAGCAGTTCTTC. Protein sequence: CASSIETLADPYNEQFF. The entire variable domain, with the rest obtained from reference TRBV19 and TRBJ2-1, is as follows: DGGITQSPKYLFRKEGQNVTLSCEQNLNHDAMYWYRQDPGQGLRLIYYSQIVNDFQKGDIAEGYSVSREKKESFPLTVTSAQKNPTAFYLCASSIETLADPYNEQFFGPGTRLTVL.